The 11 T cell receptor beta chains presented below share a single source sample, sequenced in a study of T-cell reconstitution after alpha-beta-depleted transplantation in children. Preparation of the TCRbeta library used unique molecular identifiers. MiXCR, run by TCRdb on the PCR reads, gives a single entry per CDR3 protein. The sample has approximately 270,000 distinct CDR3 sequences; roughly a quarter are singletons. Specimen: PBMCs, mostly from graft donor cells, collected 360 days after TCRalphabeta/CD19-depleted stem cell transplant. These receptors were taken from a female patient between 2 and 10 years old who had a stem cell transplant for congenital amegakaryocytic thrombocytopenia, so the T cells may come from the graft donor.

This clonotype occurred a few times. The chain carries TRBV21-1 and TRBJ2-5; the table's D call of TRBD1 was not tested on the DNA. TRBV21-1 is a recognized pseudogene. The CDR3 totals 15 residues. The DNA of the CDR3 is TGTGCCAGCACATTTGTCCCGGGACATCAAGAGACCCAGTACTTC. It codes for CASTFVPGHQETQYF.

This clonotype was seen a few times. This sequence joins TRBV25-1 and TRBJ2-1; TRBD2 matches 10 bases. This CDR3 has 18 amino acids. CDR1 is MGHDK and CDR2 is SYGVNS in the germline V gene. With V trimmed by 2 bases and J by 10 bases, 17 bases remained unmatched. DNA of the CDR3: TGTGCCAGCAGTGAACTGGGACTAGCGTCCGATACCAATGACGAGCAGTTCTTC. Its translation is CASSELGLASDTNDEQFF.

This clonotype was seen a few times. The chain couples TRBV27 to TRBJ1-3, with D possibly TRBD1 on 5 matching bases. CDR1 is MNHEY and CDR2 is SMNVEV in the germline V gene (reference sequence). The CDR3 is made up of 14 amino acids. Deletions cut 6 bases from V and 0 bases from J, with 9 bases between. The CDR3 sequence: CASRRGPSGNTIYF. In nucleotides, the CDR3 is TGTGCCAGCAGGAGGGGTCCCTCTGGAAACACCATATATTTT.

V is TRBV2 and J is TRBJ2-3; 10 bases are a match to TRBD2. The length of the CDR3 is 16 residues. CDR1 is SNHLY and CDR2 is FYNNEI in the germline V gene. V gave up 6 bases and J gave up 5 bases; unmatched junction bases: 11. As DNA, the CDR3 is TGTGCCAGCAGCTCCTTCCTAGCGGGGGCGGGAGATACGCAGTATTTT. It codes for CASSSFLAGAGDTQYF.

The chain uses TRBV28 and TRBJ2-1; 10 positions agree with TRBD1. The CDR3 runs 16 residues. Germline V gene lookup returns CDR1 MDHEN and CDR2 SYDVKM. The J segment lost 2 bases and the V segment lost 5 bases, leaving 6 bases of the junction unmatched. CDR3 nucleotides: TGTGCCAGCAGTACCTGGACAGGGGGACCCTACAATGAGCAGTTCTTC. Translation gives CASSTWTGGPYNEQFF.

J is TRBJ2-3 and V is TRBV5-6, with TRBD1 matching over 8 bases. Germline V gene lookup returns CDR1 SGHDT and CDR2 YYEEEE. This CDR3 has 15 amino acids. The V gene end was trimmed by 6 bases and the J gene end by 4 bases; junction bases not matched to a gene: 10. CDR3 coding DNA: TGTGCCAGCAATGCGGAGGACAGGGCGGCAGATACGCAGTATTTT. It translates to CASNAEDRAADTQYF.

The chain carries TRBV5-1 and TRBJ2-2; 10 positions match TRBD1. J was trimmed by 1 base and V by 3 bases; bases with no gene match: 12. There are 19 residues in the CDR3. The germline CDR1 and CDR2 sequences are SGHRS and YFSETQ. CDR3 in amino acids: CASSSRFAGQGWNTGELFF. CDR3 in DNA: TGCGCCAGCAGCTCAAGGTTCGCGGGACAGGGGTGGAACACCGGGGAGCTGTTTTTT.

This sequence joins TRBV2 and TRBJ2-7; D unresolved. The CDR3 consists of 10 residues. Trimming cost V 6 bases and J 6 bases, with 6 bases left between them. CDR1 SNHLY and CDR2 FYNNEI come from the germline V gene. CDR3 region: CASRWGEQYF. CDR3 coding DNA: TGTGCCAGCAGGTGGGGCGAGCAGTACTTC.

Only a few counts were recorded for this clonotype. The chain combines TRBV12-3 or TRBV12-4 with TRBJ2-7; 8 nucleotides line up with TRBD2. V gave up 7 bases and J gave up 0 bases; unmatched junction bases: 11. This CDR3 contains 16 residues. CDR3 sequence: CASTIFSGVSSYEQYF. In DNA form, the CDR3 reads TGTGCCAGCACTATTTTTAGCGGGGTTAGCTCCTACGAGCAGTACTTC.

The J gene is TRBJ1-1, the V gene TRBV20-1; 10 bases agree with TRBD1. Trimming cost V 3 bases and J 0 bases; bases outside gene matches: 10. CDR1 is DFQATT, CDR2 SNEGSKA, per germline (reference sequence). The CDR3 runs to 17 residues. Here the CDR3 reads CSASLDRGRIMNTEAFF. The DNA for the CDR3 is TGCAGTGCTAGCCTCGACAGGGGGCGTATCATGAACACTGAAGCTTTCTTT.

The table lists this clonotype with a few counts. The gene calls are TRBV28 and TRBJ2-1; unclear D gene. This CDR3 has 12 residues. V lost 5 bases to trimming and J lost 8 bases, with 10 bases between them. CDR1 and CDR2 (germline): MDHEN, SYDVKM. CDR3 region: CASSRLGDEQFF. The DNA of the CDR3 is TGTGCCAGCAGTAGACTTGGGGATGAGCAGTTCTTC.